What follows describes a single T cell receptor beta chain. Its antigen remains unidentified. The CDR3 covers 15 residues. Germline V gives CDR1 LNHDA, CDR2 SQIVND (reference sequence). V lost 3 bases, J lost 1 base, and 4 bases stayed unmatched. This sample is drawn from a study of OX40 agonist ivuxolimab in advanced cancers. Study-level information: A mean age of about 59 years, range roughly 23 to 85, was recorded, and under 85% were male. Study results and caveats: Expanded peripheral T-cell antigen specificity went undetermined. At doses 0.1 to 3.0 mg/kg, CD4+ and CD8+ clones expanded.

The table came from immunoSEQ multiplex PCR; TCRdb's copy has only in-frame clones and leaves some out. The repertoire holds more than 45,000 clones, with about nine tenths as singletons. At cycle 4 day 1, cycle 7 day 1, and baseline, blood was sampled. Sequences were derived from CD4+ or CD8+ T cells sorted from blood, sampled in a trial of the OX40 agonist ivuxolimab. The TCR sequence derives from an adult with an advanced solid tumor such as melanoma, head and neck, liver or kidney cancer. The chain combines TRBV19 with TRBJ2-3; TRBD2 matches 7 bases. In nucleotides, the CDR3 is TGTGCCAGTAGTATGTGGGCGGGGGGCACAGATACGCAGTATTTT. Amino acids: CASSMWAGGTDTQYF. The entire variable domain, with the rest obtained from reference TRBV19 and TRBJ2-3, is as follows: DGGITQSPKYLFRKEGQNVTLSCEQNLNHDAMYWYRQDPGQGLRLIYYSQIVNDFQKGDIAEGYSVSREKKESFPLTVTSAQKNPTAFYLCASSMWAGGTDTQYFGPGTRLTVL.